This T cell receptor (beta chain) was observed in a study of OX40 agonist ivuxolimab in advanced cancers. Some background on the complete study: The costimulatory receptor OX40 (CD134) was targeted by ivuxolimab, a fully human IgG2 agonistic monoclonal antibody. Patients were allowed to have had prior anti-PD-1, anti-PD-L1 or anti-CTLA-4 therapy, and approximately 39% of the dose-escalation patients had been treated with checkpoint inhibitors. The paper describes the monotherapy dose-escalation part (N ≈ 49 patients) of the phase I trial of ivuxolimab. Peripheral TCRbeta sequencing aimed to test whether ivuxolimab altered TCR sequence diversity and caused clonal T-cell expansion. In the dose-escalation cohort, approximately 83% of patients were male, and the mean age was around 65 years with a range of about 20 to 80. Partial responses were achieved by three dose-escalation patients, of whom one had hepatocellular carcinoma and two had cutaneous melanoma. Intravenous ivuxolimab was administered to patients every 2 weeks at six dose levels: 0.01, 0.1, 0.3, 1.5, 3 and 10 mg/kg. Of the 50 to 55 dose-escalation patients, hepatocellular carcinoma was present in around 20, melanoma in roughly 15, renal cell carcinoma in 9 and head and neck cancer in 9.

The trial excluded patients who had a history of autoimmune disease or were on systemic immunosuppression. Peripheral blood for TCR sequencing was collected from all dose cohorts at baseline, on cycle 4 day 1, and on cycle 7 day 1. The samples were taken from a phase I, first-in-human, multicenter, open-label dose-escalation trial of ivuxolimab. Adults with locally advanced or metastatic melanoma, renal cell, hepatocellular, or head and neck squamous cell carcinoma were enrolled in the trial. Before TCR sequencing, CD4+ T cells and CD8+ T cells from peripheral blood were sorted into separate populations. This clone occurred a few times. The antigen it recognizes is unknown. The record has no base qualities; no much larger clone is one base away. To sequence the TCRbeta CDR3 region, genomic DNA was isolated from the sorted cells. The immunoSEQ Assay was used to sequence the TCRbeta CDR3 regions. The table was pulled from immuneACCESS by TCRdb, which kept in-frame rearrangements only. Such tables lose some clones; where checked, under half of the loss comes from unresolved V genes, and the rest has no known cause. The sample yields about 16,000 clones; 80% to 90% were counted once. 72% of the sample rests with the top ten.

Taken from cysteine to phenylalanine, the CDR3 has 14 residues. The sequence is cut down to CDR3 DNA, 42 bases in frame from base 1. The germline V gene (reference sequence) supplies CDR1 LNHDA and CDR2 SQIVND. The junction shows trimming of 3 bases on V and 6 bases on J, and the gene matches do not reach 3 bases of it. Study-wide findings and limitations: Which antigens the clonally expanded peripheral T cells were specific for was not determined. In partial responders in the 0.1-3.0 mg/kg groups, normalized peripheral clonal expansion was found to be among the lowest, especially among CD8+ T cells. Low levels of normalized T-cell clonal expansion were also seen in some nonresponding patients. After ivuxolimab, more expanded clones were found on average in CD8+ T cells than in CD4+ T cells. At doses from 0.1 to 3.0 mg/kg, clonal expansion was seen in both CD4+ and CD8+ blood T cells between baseline and week 6.

The clonotype originates from an adult with an advanced solid tumor such as melanoma, head and neck, liver or kidney cancer. Sequenced material: CD4+ or CD8+ T cells sorted from blood, taken in a trial of the OX40 agonist ivuxolimab. The receptor chain draws on TRBV19 and TRBJ1-5; the central 9 bases match TRBD1. The bases read TGTGCCAGTAGTATGGGGACAGGGAGTCAGCCCCAGCATTTT. This codes for CASSMGTGSQPQHF.